Shown below are 12 T cell receptor beta chains from a single sample sequenced in a study of circulating and synovial CD4+ cells in juvenile arthritis. The table came from immunoSEQ multiplex PCR; TCRdb's copy has only in-frame clones and leaves some out. The sample includes 15,000 to 20,000 clones, under 95% seen only once; the top ten take less than 0.9%. Specimen: CD4+ T cells from blood. The receptors come from a human donor with juvenile idiopathic arthritis.

CDR3 region: CASSQEDRGRTDTQYF. CDR3 sequence (DNA): TGCGCCAGCAGCCAAGAGGACAGGGGACGCACAGATACGCAGTATTTT. The chain recombines TRBV4-1 with TRBJ2-3, with 9 bases aligning to TRBD1. The CDR3 runs 16 residues. J gave up 1 base and V 0 bases, and 2 bases lay outside the gene matches. CDR1 and CDR2 from the germline V gene are MGHRA and YSYEKL.

The chain recombines TRBV11-2 with TRBJ2-7; possibly TRBD1 for D (5 bases). Germline assignment: CDR1 SGHAT and CDR2 FQNNGV. The CDR3 extends over 16 amino acids. V lost 1 base to trimming and J lost 3 bases, with 16 bases between them. Here the CDR3 reads CASSLAGQGSRYEQYF. CDR3 in DNA: TGTGCCAGCAGCTTAGCCGGGCAGGGATCACGCTACGAGCAGTACTTC.

V and J are TRBV9 and TRBJ2-5; 8 bases are a match to TRBD1. Per germline, CDR1 SGDLS and CDR2 YYNGEE. Trimming removed 0 bases from V and 4 bases from J; junction bases left unmatched: 5. The CDR3 is made up of 15 amino acids. CDR3 protein: CASSVAQGAGETQYF. CDR3 sequence (DNA): TGTGCCAGCAGCGTAGCGCAGGGGGCGGGAGAGACCCAGTACTTC.

J is TRBJ2-1 and V is TRBV27; D perhaps matches TRBD1 (5 bases). V lost 2 bases and J lost 7, with 9 bases in between. The CDR3 length is 13 residues. Germline loops: CDR1 MNHEY, CDR2 SMNVEV (reference sequence). The CDR3, as DNA: TGTGCCAGCAGTTTAAGGGGTACGAATGAGCAGTTCTTC. It yields the protein CASSLRGTNEQFF.

This clone is a singleton in its sample. J is TRBJ1-3 and V is TRBV9; D is unresolved. Germline CDR1 reads SGDLS; CDR2 reads YYNGEE. The CDR3 length is 14 residues. The V gene lost 0 bases and the J gene lost 1 base, with 5 bases spanning the gap. This chain's CDR3 is CASSVGPSGNTIYF. The CDR3 DNA is TGTGCCAGCAGCGTAGGGCCGTCTGGAAACACCATATATTTT.

This chain connects TRBV5-1 to TRBJ2-1; 10 positions agree with TRBD2. Germline CDR1 SGHRS, CDR2 YFSETQ. The junction had 13 bases not matched to a gene; V was cut back by 1 base and J by 15 bases. The CDR3 runs 15 residues. The DNA of the CDR3 is TGCGCCAGCAGCTTGATGCTAGCGGGAGATTTCAGGGTGTTCTTC. This sequence encodes CASSLMLAGDFRVFF.

This clone was picked up one time. The chain employs TRBV11-2 and TRBJ2-2, with unresolved D. Deletions cut 3 bases from V and 0 bases from J, with 8 bases between. The germline CDR1 and CDR2 sequences are SGHAT and FQNNGV. The CDR3 spans 15 residues. Written as DNA, the CDR3 is TGTGCCAGCAGCTTGAGCGAGGCGAACACCGGGGAGCTGTTTTTT. Its translation is CASSLSEANTGELFF.

This rearrangement joins TRBV5-1 to TRBJ1-2; tentatively, D is TRBD1 (5 bases). Trimming cost V 5 bases and J 3 bases, with 14 bases left between them. The CDR3 is 14 amino acids. Germline V lookup: CDR1 SGHRS, CDR2 YFSETQ. The CDR3 loop reads CASRPQGVDYGYTF. CDR3 DNA sequence: TGCGCCAGCAGGCCCCAGGGTGTGGACTATGGCTACACCTTC.

The rearrangement joins TRBV10-3 to TRBJ2-7, with a weak D call TRBD1 (6 bases). The CDR3 has 14 residues. Germline values: CDR1 ENHRY, CDR2 SYGVKD. V lost 7 bases, J lost 1 base, and 14 bases lay in between. The DNA for the CDR3 is TGTGCCATCACCGACAGGAGAGGTTCCTACGAGCAGTACTTC. It specifies CAITDRRGSYEQYF.

The genes are TRBV6-1 and TRBJ2-7, with 9 nucleotides matching TRBD1. CDR3 length equals 14 residues. V shed 1 base and J 3 bases; nucleotides not matched to a gene: 1. Germline CDR1 reads MNHNS; CDR2 reads SASEGT. DNA for the CDR3: TGTGCCAGCAGTGAAGACAGGGGGCTCTACGAGCAGTACTTC. It is translated as CASSEDRGLYEQYF.

This clone was detected only once. The gene calls are TRBV30 and TRBJ2-5; D is possibly TRBD1 (5 bases). CDR1 is GTSNPN, CDR2 SVGIG, per germline (reference sequence). V was shortened by 4 bases and J by 3 bases, with 12 bases between the two germline ends. There are 13 residues in the CDR3. Here the CDR3 DNA reads TGTGCCTGGACAGGGTTTTCAAAAGAGACCCAGTACTTC. Its protein product is CAWTGFSKETQYF. Complete variable domain (other parts from reference TRBV30 and TRBJ2-5): SQTIHQWPATLVQPVGSPLSLECTVEGTSNPNLYWYRQAAGRGLQLLFYSVGIGQISSEVPQNLSASRPQDRQFILSSKKLLLSDSGFYLCAWTGFSKETQYFGPGTRLLVL.

The rearrangement joins TRBV30 to TRBJ2-2, with 16 bases matching TRBD2. V lost 3 bases and J lost 7; bases outside the gene matches: 5. The CDR3 consists of 16 residues. Per the germline V gene, CDR1 is GTSNPN and CDR2 is SVGIG (reference sequence). The CDR3 bases are TGTGCCTGGAGGGGGACTAGCGGGAGGGCGGGCGGGGAGCTGTTTTTT. Translation: CAWRGTSGRAGGELFF.